This TCR beta chain was captured in a study of blood T cell repertoires in COVID-19 (dated by TCRdb to about 2020). Notes on the research overall: Collaborator samples came from the United States, Italy and Spain and covered acute and convalescent phases of COVID-19. The material from the prospective study consisted of cDNA or gDNA derived from T cells, B-cell-depleted T cells, or PBMCs. Deeply sampled blood TCRbeta repertoires from subjects exposed to, actively infected with, or recovered from COVID-19 were included in the dataset. A freely available public database, intended as a resource for researchers studying the immune response to SARS-CoV-2, is where the repertoires were released. Samples were obtained from the ongoing ImmuneRACE study (first 160 participants) and from about 1,300 subjects provided by 6 global collaborators. Sample metadata almost always included a de-identified subject ID, COVID-19 status, age in years and sex. Where available, HLA class I and class II types were obtained from metadata supplied by the sample provider rather than from assay-based typing.

On the study overall, not on this receptor specifically: How much clinical and demographic metadata was included differed by source and by participant, and the metadata was provided uncurated.

Trimming removed 5 bases from V and 0 bases from J; the gene matches leave 1 base unexplained. From its cysteine to its phenylalanine, the CDR3 spans 14 amino acids. The retained sequence is limited to the CDR3, 42 bases, with the frame set at the first base. According to the germline V gene, CDR1 reads KGHSH and CDR2 reads LQKENI. Participants in the prospective study were aged about 18 to 100 years, lived in 20 to 25 United States geographic areas, and enrolled through a virtual design. In the prospective study, cohorts were assigned on the basis of participant-reported clinical history obtained from a screening survey and a study questionnaire. For ImmuneRACE Cohort 3, a participant was defined as recovered based on two consecutive negative NP/OP PCR tests, clearance by a healthcare professional, or resolution of symptoms. Mobile phlebotomists in the prospective study collected whole blood, serum and a nasopharyngeal or oropharyngeal swab from every participant. Over a roughly two-month period, participants in the prospective study had the option of providing additional blood draws and questionnaires. Before DNA extraction, blood samples from the prospective study were shipped at room temperature or frozen.

Points on this clone: The target of this receptor is not known. Base quality data are lacking; no much larger clone is found one base away.

The immunoSEQ Assay, a bias-controlled multiplex PCR, was used to amplify TCRbeta CDR3 regions from genomic DNA. The study's processing was this. Nucleated cell counts per sample were estimated from amplification of reference gene primers within the assay. To quantify the absolute abundance of each unique TCRbeta CDR3 rearrangement, sequence reads were collapsed and filtered. For each sample, productive Simpson clonality was calculated as the square root of Simpson's diversity index across productive rearrangements. TCRdb provides this immuneACCESS table in a form limited to in-frame rearrangements. Some clones are lacking; in checked studies, under half of them reflect an unresolved V gene, and why the rest are absent is not known. V and J calls and clone size are copied from that table; D and trimming were computed from the DNA. This sample is represented by around 150,000 clones; over 80% of them were singletons. The top ten clonotypes cover approximately 13% of the sample.

This TCR came from a woman in her fifties or sixties who had recovered from COVID-19. Source material: PBMCs or T cells enriched from blood (not recorded which). Recombination connected TRBV18 to TRBJ2-1, and TRBD1 aligns with 7 junction nucleotides. The CDR3 protein is CASSGQVSYNEQFF. The nucleotide sequence is TGTGCCAGCTCAGGACAGGTCTCCTACAATGAGCAGTTCTTC.